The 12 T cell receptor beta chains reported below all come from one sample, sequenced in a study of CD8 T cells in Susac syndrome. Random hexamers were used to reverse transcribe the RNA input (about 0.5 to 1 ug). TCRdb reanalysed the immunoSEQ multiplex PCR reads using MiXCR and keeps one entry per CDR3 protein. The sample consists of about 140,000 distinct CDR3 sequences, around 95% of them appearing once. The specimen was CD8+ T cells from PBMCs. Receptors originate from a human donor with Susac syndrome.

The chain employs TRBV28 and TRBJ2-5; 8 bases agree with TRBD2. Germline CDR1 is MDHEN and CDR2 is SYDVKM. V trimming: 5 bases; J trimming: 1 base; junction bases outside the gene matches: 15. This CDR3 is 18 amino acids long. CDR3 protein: CASSVTSGTKTFQETQYF. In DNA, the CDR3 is TGTGCCAGCAGTGTTACTAGCGGAACGAAGACTTTCCAAGAGACCCAGTACTTC. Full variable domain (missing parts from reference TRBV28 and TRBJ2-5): DVKVTQSSRYLVKRTGEKVFLECVQDMDHENMFWYRQDPGLGLRLIYFSYDVKMKEKGDIPEGYSVSREKKERFSLILESASTNQTSMYLCASSVTSGTKTFQETQYFGPGTRLLVL.

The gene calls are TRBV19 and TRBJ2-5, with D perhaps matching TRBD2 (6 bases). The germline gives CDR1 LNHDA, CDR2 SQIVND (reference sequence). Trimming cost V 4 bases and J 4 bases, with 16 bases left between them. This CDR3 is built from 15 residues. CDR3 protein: CASSTGTGLRETQYF. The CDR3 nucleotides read TGTGCCAGTAGTACAGGGACCGGACTACGAGAGACCCAGTACTTC.

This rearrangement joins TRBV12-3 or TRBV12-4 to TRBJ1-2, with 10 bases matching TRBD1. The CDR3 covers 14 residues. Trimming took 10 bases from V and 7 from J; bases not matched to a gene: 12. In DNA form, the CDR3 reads TGTGCCATCCAAGGGGGACAGGGGTCGAGTGGCTACACCTTC. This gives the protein CAIQGGQGSSGYTF.

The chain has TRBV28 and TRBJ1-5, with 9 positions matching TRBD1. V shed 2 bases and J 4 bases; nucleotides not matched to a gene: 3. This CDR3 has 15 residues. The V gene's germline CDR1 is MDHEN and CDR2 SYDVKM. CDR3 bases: TGTGCCAGCAGTTTACCCGGACAGGGGAATCAGCCCCAGCATTTT. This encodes CASSLPGQGNQPQHF.

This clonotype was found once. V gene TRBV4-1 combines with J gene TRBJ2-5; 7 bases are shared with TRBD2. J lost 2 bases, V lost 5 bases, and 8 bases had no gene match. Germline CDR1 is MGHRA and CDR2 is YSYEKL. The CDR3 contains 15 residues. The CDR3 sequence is CASSETGGTQETQYF. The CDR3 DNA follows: TGCGCCAGCAGCGAAACGGGGGGAACTCAAGAGACCCAGTACTTC.

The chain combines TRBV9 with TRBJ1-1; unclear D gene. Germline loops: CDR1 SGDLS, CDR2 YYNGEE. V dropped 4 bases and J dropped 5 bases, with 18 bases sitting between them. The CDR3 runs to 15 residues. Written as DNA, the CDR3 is TGTGCCAGCAGCATCGACGGGAGAGTTGGGACTGAAGCTTTCTTT. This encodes CASSIDGRVGTEAFF.

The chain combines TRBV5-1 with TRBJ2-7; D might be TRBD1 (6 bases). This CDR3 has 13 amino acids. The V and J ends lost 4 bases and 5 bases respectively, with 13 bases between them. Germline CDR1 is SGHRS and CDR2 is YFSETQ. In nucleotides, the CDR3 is TGCGCCAGCAGCCTTACAGGGATCGACGAGCAGTACTTC. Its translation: CASSLTGIDEQYF.

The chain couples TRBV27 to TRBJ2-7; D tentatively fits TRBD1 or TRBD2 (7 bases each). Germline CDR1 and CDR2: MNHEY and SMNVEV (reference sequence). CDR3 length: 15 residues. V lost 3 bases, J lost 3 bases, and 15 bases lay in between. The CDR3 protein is CASSLIRGGSYEQYF. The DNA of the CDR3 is TGTGCCAGCAGTTTGATCAGGGGGGGCAGCTACGAGCAGTACTTC.

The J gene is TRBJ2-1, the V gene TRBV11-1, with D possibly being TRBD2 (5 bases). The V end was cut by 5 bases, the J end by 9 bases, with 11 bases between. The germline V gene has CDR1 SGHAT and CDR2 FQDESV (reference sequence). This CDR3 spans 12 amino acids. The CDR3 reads CASSRSGGEQFF. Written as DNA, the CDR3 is TGTGCCAGCAGCCGGAGCGGTGGTGAGCAGTTCTTC.

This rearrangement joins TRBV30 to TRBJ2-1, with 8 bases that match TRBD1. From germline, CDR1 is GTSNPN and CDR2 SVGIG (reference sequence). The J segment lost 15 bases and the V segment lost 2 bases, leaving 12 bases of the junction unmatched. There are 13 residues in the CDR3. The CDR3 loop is CAWSNGQGVGRFF. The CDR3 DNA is TGTGCCTGGAGTAACGGACAGGGAGTGGGAAGGTTCTTC.

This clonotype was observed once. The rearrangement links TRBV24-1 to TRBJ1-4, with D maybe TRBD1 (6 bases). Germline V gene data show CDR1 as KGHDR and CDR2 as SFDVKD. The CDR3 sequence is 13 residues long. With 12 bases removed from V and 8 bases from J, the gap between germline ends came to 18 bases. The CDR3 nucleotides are TGTGCCCCGACGGGGGGCAGAAAAGAAAAACTGTTTTTT. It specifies CAPTGGRKEKLFF.

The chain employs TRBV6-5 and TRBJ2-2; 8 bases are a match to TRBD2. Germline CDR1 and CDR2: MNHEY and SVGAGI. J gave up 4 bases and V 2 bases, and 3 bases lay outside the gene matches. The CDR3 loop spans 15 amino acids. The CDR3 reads CASSYAGGATGELFF. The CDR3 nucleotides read TGTGCCAGCAGTTACGCGGGGGGCGCCACCGGGGAGCTGTTTTTT.